This T cell receptor beta chain was sequenced in a study of shared clonotypes between healthy human individuals. Study-wide results and limits: A handful of donors shared about 5% of their naive CD4 clonotypes.

V was clipped by 7 bases and J by 2 bases, with 20 bases between them. CDR1 and CDR2 (germline): SGHVS, FNYEAQ. The CDR3 spans 16 residues. Method: immunoSEQ multiplex PCR; TCRdb's copy keeps in-frame clones and lacks some. Here the sample spans some 630,000 clones, approximately 96% being singletons. Details on this clone: Antigen unknown.

Naive CD8 cells were CD45RO-negative, positively selected for CCR7, excluding terminally differentiated effector memory CD45RA+ cells. The receptor's source is a woman aged 30 to 39 in good health. The material sequenced was naive CD8+ T cells sorted from blood. The genes are TRBV7-6 and TRBJ1-2; possible D gene TRBD1, 5 bases. The CDR3 DNA reads as TGTGCCAGCACCAAGCTTCCGGGACCCCAAAACTATGGCTACACCTTC. Encoded protein: CASTKLPGPQNYGYTF. The full variable domain, with the rest looked up from reference TRBV7-6 and TRBJ1-2, is GAGVSQSPRYKVTKRGQDVALRCDPISGHVSLYWYRQALGQGPEFLTYFNYEAQQDKSGLPNDRFSAERPEGSISTLTIQRTEQRDSAMYRCASTKLPGPQNYGYTFGSGTRLTVV.